These 13 T cell receptor beta chains were all obtained from the same sample, sequenced in a study of cytomegalovirus exposure and HLA in healthy donors. Use of 60 Vbeta and 13 Jbeta primers characterized the PCR. Clones were read by immunoSEQ multiplex PCR, and TCRdb kept only the in-frame ones, dropping some. Altogether some 120,000 clones are present, under 20% being singletons, with the ten largest covering about 3%. Sequenced sample: PBMCs. All receptors come from a female donor in good health and CMV-seropositive.

Here the CDR3 reads CASSLQTSGEYNEQFF. Written as DNA, the CDR3 is TGCGCCAGCAGCCTTCAAACTAGCGGGGAGTACAATGAGCAGTTCTTC. The rearrangement uses TRBV5-1 and TRBJ2-1; 10 nucleotides align to TRBD2. Trimming at V came to 4 bases and at J to 4 bases, leaving 8 bases not matched to a gene. The CDR3 covers 16 residues. Germline loops: CDR1 SGHRS, CDR2 YFSETQ.

The rearrangement links TRBV25-1 to TRBJ1-5; 8 bases agree with TRBD1. The CDR3 is made up of 14 amino acids. V shed 5 bases, J shed 5 bases, and the junction held 5 bases outside the gene matches. Germline V gives CDR1 MGHDK, CDR2 SYGVNS. CDR3 in DNA: TGTGCCAGCAGTCGGACAGGGTATCATCAGCCCCAGCATTTT. The encoded protein is CASSRTGYHQPQHF.

The chain has TRBV4-3 and TRBJ2-7; D is unresolved. CDR3 size: 13 residues. Per germline, CDR1 LGHNA and CDR2 YSLEER. V gave up 4 bases and J gave up 7 bases, with 14 bases separating them. The CDR3 DNA reads TGCGCCAGCAGCCGCCAAGGAGAAGCTGAGCAGTACTTC. This sequence encodes CASSRQGEAEQYF.

The chain is built from TRBV28 and TRBJ1-2; 10 bases fit TRBD1. The germline CDR1 and CDR2 sequences are MDHEN and SYDVKM. CDR3 length equals 14 residues. Germline trimming cut 6 bases from V and 6 bases from J; bases unmatched to any gene: 7. The CDR3 nucleotides are TGTGCCAGCAGATCTGGACAGGGGGTTGATGGCTACACCTTC. It specifies CASRSGQGVDGYTF.

This rearrangement joins TRBV27 to TRBJ1-1; D is unresolved. Germline loops: CDR1 MNHEY, CDR2 SMNVEV (reference sequence). The CDR3 has 13 amino acids. Trimming shortened V by 4 bases and J by 1 base, and 7 bases separated the two germline ends. The CDR3, as DNA: TGTGCCAGCAGTTCGCGGGAGAACACTGAAGCTTTCTTT. Its translation: CASSSRENTEAFF.

The J gene is TRBJ1-1, the V gene TRBV5-1, with 8 bases matching TRBD1. Germline V gene data show CDR1 as SGHRS and CDR2 as YFSETQ. The CDR3 spans 15 residues. Trimming removed 5 bases from V and 8 bases from J; junction bases left unmatched: 14. The chain's CDR3 is CASSGDGQGVLEAFF. The CDR3 coding sequence is TGCGCCAGCAGTGGAGATGGACAGGGCGTTTTGGAAGCTTTCTTT.

The V call is TRBV5-1, the J call TRBJ2-1, with 10 bases matching TRBD2. After removal of 4 bases from V and 4 bases from J, the junction contained 17 bases not matched to a gene. The CDR3 is 19 residues long. The germline V gene has CDR1 SGHRS and CDR2 YFSETQ. This CDR3 reads CASSTHSPSSGRGYNEQFF. CDR3 in DNA: TGCGCCAGCAGCACACACTCCCCCTCTAGCGGGAGAGGGTACAATGAGCAGTTCTTC.

This clone was counted between two and nine times. The CDR3 region is CASSLHWEGTEAFF. CDR3 sequence (DNA): TGTGCCAGCAGCTTACACTGGGAGGGCACTGAAGCTTTCTTT. This chain connects TRBV7-2 to TRBJ1-1; D gene uncertain. Germline CDR1 is SGHTA and CDR2 is FQGNSA. Trimming took 2 bases from V and 4 from J, leaving 11 bases between them. The CDR3 spans 14 residues.

The chain joins TRBV5-5 to TRBJ1-1; D not certain. V lost 4 bases and J lost 2, with 3 bases in between. Germline loops: CDR1 SGHKS, CDR2 YYEKEE (reference sequence). The CDR3 covers 11 residues. The chain's CDR3 is CASSLNTEAFF. CDR3 coding DNA: TGTGCCAGCAGCCTTAACACTGAAGCTTTCTTT.

The V gene is TRBV28, the J gene TRBJ1-4; 7 bases map to TRBD1. With 4 bases clipped from V and 14 bases from J, the junction kept 13 bases outside the gene matches. CDR1 MDHEN and CDR2 SYDVKM come from the germline V gene. The length of the CDR3 is 14 residues. CDR3 residues: CASSSTGRGGELFF. The CDR3 DNA follows: TGTGCCAGCAGTTCGACAGGGAGAGGCGGAGAGCTGTTTTTT.

The chain combines TRBV5-1 with TRBJ2-5; TRBD2 matches 7 bases. The length of the CDR3 is 16 residues. Germline values: CDR1 SGHRS, CDR2 YFSETQ. V shed 4 bases and J 1 base; nucleotides not matched to a gene: 10. The CDR3 DNA sequence: TGCGCCAGCAGCCTCGCCCCTGGGGGGGGCCAAGAGACCCAGTACTTC. This encodes CASSLAPGGGQETQYF.

This clone appeared a few times. The genes are TRBV2 and TRBJ2-7; the D is unclear. CDR3 length: 16 amino acids. Germline V gene sequence: CDR1 SNHLY, CDR2 FYNNEI. V dropped 5 bases and J dropped 3 bases, with 20 bases sitting between them. The CDR3 region is CASSLRVDWSGYEQYF. In nucleotides, the CDR3 is TGTGCCAGCAGTCTACGCGTCGACTGGAGTGGCTACGAGCAGTACTTC.

There are a few counts of this clone. The rearrangement joins TRBV7-2 to TRBJ1-1; TRBD1 might be the D (6 bases). V was shortened by 2 bases and J by 4 bases, with 11 bases between the two germline ends. Germline V gene sequence: CDR1 SGHTA, CDR2 FQGNSA. CDR3 length: 14 amino acids. CDR3 DNA: TGTGCCAGCAGCTTACCGACAGGCGCCACTGAAGCTTTCTTT. Residues: CASSLPTGATEAFF. The full variable domain, with the rest looked up from reference TRBV7-2 and TRBJ1-1, is GAGVSQSPSNKVTEKGKDVELRCDPISGHTALYWYRQSLGQGLEFLIYFQGNSAPDKSGLPSDRFSAERTGGSVSTLTIQRTQQEDSAVYLCASSLPTGATEAFFGQGTRLTVV.